Sequencing of this T cell receptor beta chain was carried out in a study of T cell responses to AZD1222 COVID-19 vaccine. Study observations and caveats: CD4 TCRs linked to vaccination spanned spike, dominating at 160-218 and 743-854. The donor group comprised mostly white British people and more females; the analysis possibly underestimated clonal diversity.

Turning to this clone: What it recognizes is unknown.

TCRdb's table, derived via immunoSEQ multiplex PCR, lists solely in-frame clones and lacks some. The sample shows 95,000 to 150,000 clones, 88% of them seen only once. The sequencing used peripheral blood, collected on day 0 of AZD1222 vaccination. The clonotype originates from an adult in good health.

CDR3 region: CASSYSGTGDYGYTF. The CDR3 DNA follows: TGCGCCAGCAGCTACTCTGGGACAGGGGACTATGGCTACACCTTC. The chain combines TRBV5-1 with TRBJ1-2, with TRBD1 matching 10 bases. Germline V gene data show CDR1 as SGHRS and CDR2 as YFSETQ. The CDR3 loop spans 15 amino acids. V dropped 3 bases and J dropped 3; count of bases not matched to a gene: 5.